This T cell receptor (beta chain) originates from a study of T cells after yellow fever vaccination (dated by TCRdb to about 2019). About the investigation overall: The SMART-Seq v4 Ultra Low Input RNA kit was used to prepare libraries from fractions with low cell numbers. To follow T-cell clones before and after primary and booster YFV17D yellow fever vaccination, bulk TCR alpha and beta repertoires were sequenced over time. Two healthy male donors, one aged 18 to 30 and one aged 30 to 40 years, were included in the cohort. Bulk PBMC replicates and cell subsets were isolated from blood drawn at multiple timepoints before and after both primary and secondary immunization.

In light of the paper, this sample's treatment or condition label describes: live attenuated yellow fever vaccine strain. At every blood-draw timepoint, two biological replicates of bulk PBMCs were collected. A standard Ficoll-Paque protocol was used to isolate PBMCs from peripheral blood. TriZol was used to extract RNA from bulk PBMCs, CD4 and CD8 fractions, and dextramer-positive and dextramer-negative fractions. The run used an Illumina NovaSeq 6000. TCR cDNA was synthesized by 5'RACE template switching, through which a universal primer site and unique molecular identifiers were introduced. Priming of cDNA synthesis was performed from both the TCR alpha and TCR beta constant segments. Library amplification involved two PCR steps, and the second step added sample barcodes and sequencing adapters. Sequencing of libraries was done on Illumina HiSeq 2500 (2x100 bp) or NovaSeq (2x150 bp). The published analysis was carried out like this. MIGEC handled demultiplexing of reads and collapsing into UMI consensus sequences, while MiXCR performed V(D)J alignment. Clonotypes responding to the vaccine were identified with edgeR on replicate PBMC samples, with the criteria of FDR below 0.01 and a log2 fold change above 5 up to day 15. Bulk clonotypes were assigned CD4 or CD8 identity according to which sequenced CD4 or CD8 repertoire held them at higher abundance. TCRdb reran the public reads through fastp at Q25 and MiXCR, keeping productive beta chains. Each record represents a unique CDR3 protein, reported with the most common genes and DNA among its rows. These V and J calls are TCRdb output, not the study's own analysis. In all, the sample holds hundreds of thousands of distinct CDR3 sequences, and around 3.9% of those were seen once. The top ten clones comprise 20% to 30% of the sample.

What the study reported, not specific to this receptor: Only a couple of donors were included in the study, so the extent to which the findings can be generalized is limited. After the booster, most of the clones that had expanded following primary vaccination were detected again (almost 98% of CD4 and 80% to 90% of CD8), which suggests that memory was broadly maintained. A small share of clonotypes occurred in both CD4 and CD8 compartments, likely arising from convergent recombination. The secondary T-cell response was found to be weaker but faster than the primary response, with a peak reached on day 5 rather than on day 15. Computational filtering was required because FACS-sorted repertoires could contain abundant contaminating clonotypes from the bulk population.

The CDR3 spans 15 residues, from the cysteine through the phenylalanine. The entry retains the CDR3 DNA only, 45 bases that are in frame from base 1. The germline V gene specifies MNHEY as CDR1 and SVGAGI as CDR2. Trimming accounts for 3 bases at V and 4 bases at J, while the number of junction bases matched to no gene is 6. In this sample, this clonotype turned up a few times. What this receptor recognizes is not known. The input lacks base qualities; no much larger clone sits a single base away. This chain is built from TRBV6-5 and TRBJ2-1; TRBD2 aligns with 7 central bases. The specimen comprised PBMCs, sampled on the day of the yellow fever booster vaccination. The receptor comes from a young man who received the YFV17D yellow fever vaccine. CDR3 sequence: CASSYLAGEYNEQFF. In nucleotides, the sequence is TGTGCCAGCAGTTATTTGGCGGGGGAGTACAATGAGCAGTTCTTC.